The 20 T cell receptor beta chains below were found in one sample sequenced in a study of blood T cell repertoires in COVID-19. Here immunoSEQ multiplex PCR was the method, and the copy in TCRdb shows in-frame clones only, minus some. The sample records fewer than 350,000 clones, about 89% being singletons. The sample consisted of PBMCs or T cells enriched from blood (not recorded which). The receptor set was obtained from a man aged 60 to 69 who had recovered from COVID-19.

The chain employs TRBV3-1 (or the pseudogene TRBV3-2) and TRBJ2-1, with D unclear. This CDR3 is 14 amino acids long. CDR1 and CDR2 from the germline V gene are LGHDT and YNNKEL (reference sequence). The germline V and J ends were trimmed by 0 bases and 8 bases, with 11 bases remaining between them. The CDR3 sequence: CASSQDGAYHEQFF. In DNA, the CDR3 is TGTGCCAGCAGCCAAGACGGAGCTTACCATGAGCAGTTCTTC.

This chain links TRBV4-2 with TRBJ2-3, with 16 bases lining up with TRBD2. The germline V gene encodes CDR1 LGHNA and CDR2 YNFKEQ. V lost 4 bases, J lost 4 bases, and 5 bases stayed unmatched. This CDR3 is 17 amino acids long. The CDR3 DNA is TGTGCCAGCAGCCCACCTGGGACTAGCGGGAGGGCAGATACGCAGTATTTT. Translated, it gives CASSPPGTSGRADTQYF.

This chain uses TRBV27 with TRBJ2-3; TRBD2 aligns across 9 bases. CDR1 MNHEY and CDR2 SMNVEV come from the germline V gene (reference sequence). The CDR3 is 15 amino acids. The trim removed 7 bases at V and 3 bases at J, leaving 8 bases unmatched. CDR3: CASKSSGRLTDTQYF. CDR3 nucleotides: TGTGCCAGCAAGTCGAGCGGGAGGCTTACAGATACGCAGTATTTT.

The CDR3 bases are TGTGCCATCAGTGGATCGGGCGGGAGGGCCGGTGAGCAGTTCTTC. It translates to CAISGSGGRAGEQFF. This sequence joins TRBV10-3 and TRBJ2-1; 9 nucleotides match TRBD2. Germline loops: CDR1 ENHRY, CDR2 SYGVKD. Unmatched junction bases numbered 10, after V lost 4 bases and J lost 9 bases. CDR3 length equals 15 residues.

As DNA, the CDR3 is TGCGCCAGCAGCTATGGGACAGGGATTGACTACACCTTC. Translation gives CASSYGTGIDYTF. The V gene is TRBV5-1, the J gene TRBJ1-2; TRBD1 matches at 9 bases. The V segment lost 3 bases and the J segment 10 bases; nucleotides outside the gene matches: 7. The CDR3 totals 13 residues. Germline CDR1 SGHRS, CDR2 YFSETQ.

The chain carries TRBV10-3 and TRBJ2-7; D gene unclear. From germline, CDR1 is ENHRY and CDR2 SYGVKD. The CDR3 contains 16 residues. V was pared by 4 bases and J by 3 bases, with 19 bases between. This CDR3 is CAISVPRNSGFYEQYF. In DNA, the CDR3 is TGTGCCATCAGTGTCCCCCGCAACAGTGGGTTCTACGAGCAGTACTTC.

The V and J genes are TRBV28 and TRBJ2-1; possible D gene TRBD2, 5 bases. Looked up from germline, CDR1 is MDHEN and CDR2 is SYDVKM. Deletions cut 6 bases from V and 3 bases from J, with 15 bases between. This CDR3 contains 15 residues. CDR3 protein: CASRSLSSLYNEQFF. For the CDR3, the DNA is TGTGCCAGCAGAAGCCTGTCTAGCCTCTACAATGAGCAGTTCTTC.

This clone was seen only once. The chain carries TRBV24-1 and TRBJ2-1; 12 positions agree with TRBD2. The germline V gene encodes CDR1 KGHDR and CDR2 SFDVKD. The CDR3 has 15 residues. Trimming took 4 bases from V and 16 from J; bases not matched to a gene: 13. DNA of the CDR3: TGTGCCACCAGTGACCCGTCTAGCGGGAGGGCCAGTCTTTTCTTC. Its protein product is CATSDPSSGRASLFF.

The rearrangement uses TRBV6-5 and TRBJ1-5; possibly TRBD1 for D (5 bases). This CDR3 contains 15 residues. The germline gives CDR1 MNHEY, CDR2 SVGAGI. The ends were cut back, 6 bases at V and 1 base at J, with 13 bases in the middle. The CDR3 DNA reads TGTGCCAGCAGCCCCAGGGTTTTGAGCAATCAGCCCCAGCATTTT. Translation gives CASSPRVLSNQPQHF.

The J gene is TRBJ1-5, the V gene TRBV5-8; tentatively, D is TRBD1 (6 bases). This CDR3 contains 15 residues. The V end lost 3 bases, the J end lost 3 bases, and 13 bases lay between the germline ends. CDR1 is SGHTS, CDR2 YDEGEE, per germline. CDR3 DNA sequence: TGTGCCAGCAGCTCGCGGGGGGCTCCCAATCAGCCCCAGCATTTT. The encoded protein is CASSSRGAPNQPQHF.

The chain joins TRBV4-3 to TRBJ1-5; 7 bases align to TRBD1. CDR3 length: 15 amino acids. V lost 0 bases, J lost 5 bases, and 4 bases stayed unmatched. Germline V gene sequence: CDR1 LGHNA, CDR2 YSLEER. In DNA form, the CDR3 reads TGCGCCAGCAGCCAAGATAGAGGGGGCGATCAGCCCCAGCATTTT. It is translated as CASSQDRGGDQPQHF.

The chain is built from TRBV5-1 and TRBJ1-1; D call uncertain. From germline, CDR1 is SGHRS and CDR2 YFSETQ. Trimming took off 4 bases at V and 0 bases at J, with 7 bases between the two ends. There are 13 residues in the CDR3. CDR3 protein: CASSLFMNTEAFF. DNA of the CDR3: TGCGCCAGCAGCCTGTTTATGAACACTGAAGCTTTCTTT.

The V call is TRBV9, the J call TRBJ2-3; TRBD2 might be the D (7 bases). The germline CDR1 and CDR2 sequences are SGDLS and YYNGEE. CDR3 length: 13 amino acids. With 4 bases removed from V and 7 bases from J, the gap between germline ends came to 13 bases. This CDR3 is CASSPPGGHTQYF. CDR3 in DNA: TGTGCCAGCAGCCCCCCGGGGGGCCATACGCAGTATTTT. The full variable domain, its missing parts supplied by reference TRBV9 and TRBJ2-3, is DSGVTQTPKHLITATGQRVTLRCSPRSGDLSVYWYQQSLDQGLQFLIQYYNGEERAKGNILERFSAQQFPDLHSELNLSSLELGDSALYFCASSPPGGHTQYFGPGTRLTVL.

The V and J genes are TRBV19 and TRBJ1-1; 7 bases map to TRBD1. Germline lookup yields CDR1 LNHDA and CDR2 SQIVND (reference sequence). This CDR3 contains 15 residues. Trimming took 4 bases from V and 3 from J; bases not matched to a gene: 8. Here the CDR3 reads CASSNTGARDTEAFF. The CDR3 DNA is TGTGCCAGTAGTAACACAGGGGCACGGGACACTGAAGCTTTCTTT.

V is TRBV5-1 and J is TRBJ2-3; no definite D call. The V end lost 1 base, the J end lost 2 bases, and 8 bases lay between the germline ends. The CDR3 is made up of 14 amino acids. Germline V gene data show CDR1 as SGHRS and CDR2 as YFSETQ. As DNA, the CDR3 is TGCGCCAGCAGCTTGTCCCAACTCACAGATACGCAGTATTTT. It translates to CASSLSQLTDTQYF. The whole variable domain, filled in from reference TRBV5-1 and TRBJ2-3, reads KAGVTQTPRYLIKTRGQQVTLSCSPISGHRSVSWYQQTPGQGLQFLFEYFSETQRNKGNFPGRFSGRQFSNSRSEMNVSTLELGDSALYLCASSLSQLTDTQYFGPGTRLTVL.

The chain carries TRBV5-1 and TRBJ2-3; D unresolved. CDR3 length: 12 amino acids. Per germline, CDR1 SGHRS and CDR2 YFSETQ. V was clipped by 5 bases and J by 5 bases, with 9 bases between them. CDR3 coding DNA: TGCGCCAGCAGATTCCAGGAAGATACGCAGTATTTT. As protein: CASRFQEDTQYF.

The chain carries TRBV27 and TRBJ2-6; D is unclear. Germline V gene data show CDR1 as MNHEY and CDR2 as SMNVEV (reference sequence). The CDR3 contains 14 residues. The V and J ends lost 6 bases and 0 bases respectively, with 6 bases between them. The CDR3 here is CASRRNSGANVLTF. For the CDR3, the DNA is TGTGCCAGCAGGCGAAACTCTGGGGCCAACGTCCTGACTTTC.

J is TRBJ1-5 and V is TRBV5-1, with 8 bases identical to TRBD1. Germline V gives CDR1 SGHRS, CDR2 YFSETQ. The CDR3 extends over 16 amino acids. With V trimmed by 4 bases and J by 1 base, 7 bases remained unmatched. The CDR3: CASSPETGVSNQPQHF. The CDR3 DNA reads as TGCGCCAGCAGCCCGGAGACAGGGGTAAGCAATCAGCCCCAGCATTTT.

The V call is TRBV19, the J call TRBJ2-3; weak D call: TRBD2 (5 bases). CDR3 length: 15 residues. Trimming removed 1 base at V and 2 bases at J, with 10 bases between. CDR1 and CDR2 (germline): LNHDA, SQIVND (reference sequence). CDR3 DNA sequence: TGTGCCAGTAGTATAGTTGGCGGACTCACAGATACGCAGTATTTT. It encodes CASSIVGGLTDTQYF.

This clone has a handful of counts. The rearrangement uses TRBV9 and TRBJ2-1; D ambiguous. Germline CDR1 and CDR2: SGDLS and YYNGEE. The CDR3 runs to 14 residues. Trimming removed 2 bases from V and 6 bases from J, with 12 bases in between. CDR3: CASSVPVSGNEQFF. The CDR3 DNA is TGTGCCAGCAGCGTGCCTGTCTCGGGCAATGAGCAGTTCTTC.